This TCR beta chain was recorded in a study of immune reconstitution after stem cell transplant in scleroderma. TCRdb fed the RT-PCR reads into MiXCR, producing one record per CDR3 protein. This sample has 3,000 to 4,500 distinct CDR3 sequences, with approximately 6% found just once. This CDR3 has 15 amino acids. Trimming at V came to 3 bases and at J to 5 bases, leaving 11 bases not matched to a gene. CDR1 and CDR2 from the germline V gene are DFQATT and SNEGSKA (reference sequence). This clonotype is medium-sized (0.01 to 0.1%) by share. This chain links TRBV20-1 with TRBJ2-7; 9 bases are shared with TRBD1. Sample collection occurred before or after autologous hematopoietic stem cell transplantation (not recorded which). The clonotype comes from a female donor with systemic sclerosis. As DNA, the CDR3 is TGCAGTGCTAGGGACAGGGGCGGTCTAAAGGACGAGCAGTACTTC. Its translation is CSARDRGGLKDEQYF.